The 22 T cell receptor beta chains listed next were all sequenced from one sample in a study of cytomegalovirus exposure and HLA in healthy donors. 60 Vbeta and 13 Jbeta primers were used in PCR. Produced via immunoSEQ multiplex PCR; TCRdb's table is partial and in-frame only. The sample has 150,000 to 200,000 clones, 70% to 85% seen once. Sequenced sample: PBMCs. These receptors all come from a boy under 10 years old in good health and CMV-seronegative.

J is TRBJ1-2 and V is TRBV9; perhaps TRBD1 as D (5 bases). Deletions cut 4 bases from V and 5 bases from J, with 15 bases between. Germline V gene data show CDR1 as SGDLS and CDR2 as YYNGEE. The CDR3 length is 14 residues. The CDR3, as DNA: TGTGCCAGCAGCCCCGGGGGGGTGGAGTATGGCTACACCTTC. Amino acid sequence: CASSPGGVEYGYTF.

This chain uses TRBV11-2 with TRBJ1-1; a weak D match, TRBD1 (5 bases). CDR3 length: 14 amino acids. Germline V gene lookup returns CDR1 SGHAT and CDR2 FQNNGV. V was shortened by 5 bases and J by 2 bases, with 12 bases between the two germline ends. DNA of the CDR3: TGTGCCAGCAGCCGCGGGGGGTTTAACACTGAAGCTTTCTTT. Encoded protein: CASSRGGFNTEAFF.

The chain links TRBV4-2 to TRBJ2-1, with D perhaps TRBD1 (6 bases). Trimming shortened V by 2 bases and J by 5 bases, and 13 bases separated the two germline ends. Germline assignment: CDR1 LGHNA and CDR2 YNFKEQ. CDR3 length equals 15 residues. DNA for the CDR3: TGTGCCAGCAGCCAACTAGACGGGACAAACAATGAGCAGTTCTTC. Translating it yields CASSQLDGTNNEQFF.

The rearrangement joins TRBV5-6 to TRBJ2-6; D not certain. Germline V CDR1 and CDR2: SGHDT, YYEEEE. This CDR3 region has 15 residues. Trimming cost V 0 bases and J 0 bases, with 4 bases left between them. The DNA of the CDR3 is TGTGCCAGCAGCTTGGGACTCTCTGGGGCCAACGTCCTGACTTTC. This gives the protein CASSLGLSGANVLTF. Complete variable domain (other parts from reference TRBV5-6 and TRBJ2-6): DAGVTQSPTHLIKTRGQQVTLRCSPKSGHDTVSWYQQALGQGPQFIFQYYEEEERQRGNFPDRFSGHQFPNYSSELNVNALLLGDSALYLCASSLGLSGANVLTFGAGSRLTVL.

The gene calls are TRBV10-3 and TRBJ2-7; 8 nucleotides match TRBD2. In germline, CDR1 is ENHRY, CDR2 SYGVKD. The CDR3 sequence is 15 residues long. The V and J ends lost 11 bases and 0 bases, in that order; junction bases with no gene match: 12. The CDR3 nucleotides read TGTGCCTCGGGACTAGGGTGGCCTACCTCCTACGAGCAGTACTTC. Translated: CASGLGWPTSYEQYF.

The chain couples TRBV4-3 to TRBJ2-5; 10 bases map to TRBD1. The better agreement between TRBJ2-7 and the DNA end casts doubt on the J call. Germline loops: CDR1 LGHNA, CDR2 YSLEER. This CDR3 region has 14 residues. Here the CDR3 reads CASSPGQGGYEQYF. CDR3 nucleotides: TGCGCCAGCAGCCCAGGACAGGGGGGCTACGAGCAGTACTTC.

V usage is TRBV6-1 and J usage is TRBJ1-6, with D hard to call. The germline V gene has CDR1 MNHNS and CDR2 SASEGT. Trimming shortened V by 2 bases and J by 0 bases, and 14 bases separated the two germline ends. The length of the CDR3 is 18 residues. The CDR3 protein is CASSERQRTSSYNSPLHF. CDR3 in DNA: TGTGCCAGCAGTGAAAGACAACGTACGAGCTCCTATAATTCACCCCTCCACTTT.

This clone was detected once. This CDR3 reads CASSSITGLAGTKNIQYF. CDR3 in DNA: TGTGCCAGCAGCTCCATCACGGGGCTAGCGGGGACCAAAAACATTCAGTACTTC. The rearrangement links TRBV11-2 to TRBJ2-4; 9 nucleotides line up with TRBD2. The CDR3 is made up of 18 amino acids. Germline V CDR1 and CDR2: SGHAT, FQNNGV. J was trimmed by 2 bases and V by 4 bases; bases with no gene match: 12.

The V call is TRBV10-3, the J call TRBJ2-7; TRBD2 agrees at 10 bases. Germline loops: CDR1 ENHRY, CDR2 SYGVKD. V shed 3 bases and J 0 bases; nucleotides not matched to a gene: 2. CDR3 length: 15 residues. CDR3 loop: CAISDSGGSSYEQYF. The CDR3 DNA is TGTGCCATCAGTGATAGCGGGGGGAGCTCCTACGAGCAGTACTTC.

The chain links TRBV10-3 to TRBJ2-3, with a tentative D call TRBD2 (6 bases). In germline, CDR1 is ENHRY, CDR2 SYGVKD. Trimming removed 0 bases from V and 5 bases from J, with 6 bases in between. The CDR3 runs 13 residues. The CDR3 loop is CAISESGGDTQYF. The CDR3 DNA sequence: TGTGCCATCAGTGAGTCGGGGGGAGATACGCAGTATTTT.

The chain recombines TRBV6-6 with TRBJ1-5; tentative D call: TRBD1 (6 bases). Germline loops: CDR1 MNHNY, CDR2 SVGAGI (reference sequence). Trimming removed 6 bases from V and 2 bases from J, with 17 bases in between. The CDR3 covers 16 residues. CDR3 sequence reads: CASRTRGVAGNQPQHF. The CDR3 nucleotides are TGTGCCAGCAGAACCAGGGGTGTCGCGGGCAATCAGCCCCAGCATTTT.

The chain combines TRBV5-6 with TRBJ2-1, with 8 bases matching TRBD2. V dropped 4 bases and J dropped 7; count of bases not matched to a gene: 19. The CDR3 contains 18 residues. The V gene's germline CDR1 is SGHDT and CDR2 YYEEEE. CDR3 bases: TGTGCCAGCAGCCGCGAGAACACACGGGGGGGCGGACGGAATGAGCAGTTCTTC. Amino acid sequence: CASSRENTRGGGRNEQFF.

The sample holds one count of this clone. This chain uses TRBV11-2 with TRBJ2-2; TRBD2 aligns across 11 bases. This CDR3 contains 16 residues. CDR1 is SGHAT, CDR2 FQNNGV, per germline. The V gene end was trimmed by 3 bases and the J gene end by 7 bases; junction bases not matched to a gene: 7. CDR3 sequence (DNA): TGTGCCAGCAGCTTCCCCGCGGGACTAGCGGTCGGGGAGCTGTTTTTT. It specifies CASSFPAGLAVGELFF.

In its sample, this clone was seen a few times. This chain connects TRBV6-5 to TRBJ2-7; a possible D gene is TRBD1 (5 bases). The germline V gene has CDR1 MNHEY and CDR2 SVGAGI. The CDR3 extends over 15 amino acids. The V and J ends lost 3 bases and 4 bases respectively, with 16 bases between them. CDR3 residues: CASSYPVPREYEQYF. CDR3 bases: TGTGCCAGCAGTTATCCCGTGCCCAGGGAATACGAGCAGTACTTC.

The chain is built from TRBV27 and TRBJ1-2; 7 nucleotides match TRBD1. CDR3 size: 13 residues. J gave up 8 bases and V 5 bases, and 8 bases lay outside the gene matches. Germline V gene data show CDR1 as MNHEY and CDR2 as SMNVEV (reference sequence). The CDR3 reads CASSTTGVDGYTF. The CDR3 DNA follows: TGTGCCAGCAGTACCACAGGGGTCGACGGCTACACCTTC.

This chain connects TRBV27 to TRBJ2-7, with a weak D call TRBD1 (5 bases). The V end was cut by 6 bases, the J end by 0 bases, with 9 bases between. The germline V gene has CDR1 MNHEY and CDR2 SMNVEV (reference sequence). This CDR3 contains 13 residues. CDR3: CASSKGDSYEQYF. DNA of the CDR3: TGTGCCAGCAGCAAAGGGGACTCCTACGAGCAGTACTTC.

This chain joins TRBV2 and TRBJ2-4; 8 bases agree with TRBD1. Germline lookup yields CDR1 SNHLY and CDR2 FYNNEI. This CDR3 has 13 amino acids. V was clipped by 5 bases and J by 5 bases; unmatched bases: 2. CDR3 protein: CASSWTGQNIQYF. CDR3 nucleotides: TGTGCCAGCAGTTGGACAGGGCAAAACATTCAGTACTTC.

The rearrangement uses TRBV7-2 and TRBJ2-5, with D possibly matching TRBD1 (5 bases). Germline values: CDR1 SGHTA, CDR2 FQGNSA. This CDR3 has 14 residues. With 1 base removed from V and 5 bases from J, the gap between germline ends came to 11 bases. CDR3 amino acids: CASSLGGRWETQYF. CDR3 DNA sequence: TGTGCCAGCAGCTTAGGGGGCAGGTGGGAGACCCAGTACTTC.

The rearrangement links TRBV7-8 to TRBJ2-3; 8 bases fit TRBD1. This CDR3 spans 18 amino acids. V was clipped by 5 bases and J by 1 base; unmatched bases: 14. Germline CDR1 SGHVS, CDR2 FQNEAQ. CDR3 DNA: TGTGCCAGCAGCCTCTGGAGGACAGGGCGCTTGGGCACAGATACGCAGTATTTT. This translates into CASSLWRTGRLGTDTQYF.

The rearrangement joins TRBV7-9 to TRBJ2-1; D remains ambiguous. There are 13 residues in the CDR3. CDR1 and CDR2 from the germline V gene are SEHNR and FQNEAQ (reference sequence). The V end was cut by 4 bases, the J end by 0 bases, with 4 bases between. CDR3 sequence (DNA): TGTGCCAGCAGCTCGAGCTCCTACAATGAGCAGTTCTTC. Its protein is CASSSSSYNEQFF.

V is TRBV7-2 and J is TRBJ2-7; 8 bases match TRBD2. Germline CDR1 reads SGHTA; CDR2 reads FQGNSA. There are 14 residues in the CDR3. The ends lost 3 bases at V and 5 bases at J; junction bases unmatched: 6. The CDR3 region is CASSFSGGRHEQYF. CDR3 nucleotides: TGTGCCAGCAGCTTCAGCGGGGGCCGACACGAGCAGTACTTC.

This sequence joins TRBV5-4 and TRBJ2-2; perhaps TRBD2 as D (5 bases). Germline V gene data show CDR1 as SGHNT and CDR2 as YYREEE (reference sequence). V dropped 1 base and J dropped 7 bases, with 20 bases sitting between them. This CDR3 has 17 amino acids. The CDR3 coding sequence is TGTGCCAGCAGCTTGCTTGGTCGTGGACTCTTTAGCGGGGAGCTGTTTTTT. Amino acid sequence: CASSLLGRGLFSGELFF.